These 21 T cell receptor beta chains were all obtained from the same sample, sequenced in a study of blood T cells in healthy people across ages. Alongside a J-beta primer mix, a sample-barcoded 5' primer served in a second PCR lasting roughly 7 to 12 cycles. TCRdb passed the 5' RACE reads through MiXCR, listing each CDR3 protein once. The sample holds around 940,000 distinct CDR3 sequences; 45% to 60% are singletons and the top ten take 20% to 25%. The source material was blood. These receptors were taken from a woman aged 60-75 years in good health.

The rearrangement joins TRBV18 to TRBJ1-2, with D possibly TRBD1 on 6 matching bases. Germline V lookup: CDR1 KGHSH, CDR2 LQKENI. Trimming cost V 6 bases and J 5 bases, with 16 bases left between them. The CDR3 is 14 residues long. The CDR3 region is CASSFGRGRYGYTF. Written as DNA, the CDR3 is TGTGCCAGCTCCTTCGGCAGGGGCCGGTATGGCTACACCTTC.

The rearrangement uses TRBV7-9 and TRBJ2-7; D not certain. This CDR3 region has 14 residues. Between the trimmed V and J ends, which lost 3 bases and 0 bases, there was a span of 9 bases. Germline CDR1 and CDR2: SEHNR and FQNEAQ (reference sequence). CDR3 loop: CASSFDLDSYEQYF. CDR3 in DNA: TGTGCCAGCAGCTTCGACCTGGACTCCTACGAGCAGTACTTC.

This clonotype was seen only a few times. The V and J genes are TRBV4-3 and TRBJ2-3; D unresolved. This CDR3 comprises 13 residues. Per the germline V gene, CDR1 is LGHNA and CDR2 is YSLEER. Trimming took off 0 bases at V and 6 bases at J, with 7 bases between the two ends. The CDR3 DNA is TGCGCCAGCAGCCAAGATGCGGCGGATACGCAGTATTTT. Protein product: CASSQDAADTQYF.

V gene TRBV12-3 or TRBV12-4 combines with J gene TRBJ2-3; D is unresolved. V lost 5 bases, J lost 2 bases, and 11 bases lay in between. This CDR3 has 14 amino acids. CDR3 region: CASSPLISTDTQYF. The DNA of the CDR3 is TGTGCCAGCAGTCCACTCATTTCCACAGATACGCAGTATTTT.

V and J are TRBV7-2 and TRBJ2-7; 13 bases line up with TRBD2. J lost 5 bases, V lost 6 bases, and 10 bases had no gene match. The CDR3 has 16 residues. The germline CDR1 and CDR2 sequences are SGHTA and FQGNSA. The chain's CDR3 is CASRKHGLAGANEQYF. The CDR3 bases are TGTGCCAGCAGGAAACACGGACTAGCGGGAGCCAACGAGCAGTACTTC.

In DNA, the CDR3 is TGCAGTGCTAGAGAGCCGCGGGGGCGGAATCAGCCCCAGCATTTT. Translation: CSAREPRGRNQPQHF. The chain combines TRBV20-1 with TRBJ1-5, with a tentative D call TRBD1 (6 bases). This CDR3 has 15 amino acids. The V end lost 0 bases, the J end lost 4 bases, and 13 bases lay between the germline ends. Looked up from germline, CDR1 is DFQATT and CDR2 is SNEGSKA (reference sequence).

About this clonotype itself: Since a much larger clone is just one base distant, this may be a read error. V usage is TRBV7-2 and J usage is TRBJ2-1; 12 nucleotides line up with TRBD2. Germline assignment: CDR1 SGHTA and CDR2 FQGNSA. V lost 8 bases to trimming and J lost 8 bases; unmatched junction nucleotides: 7. The CDR3 contains 14 residues. The CDR3 loop is CASGPLAGGYEQFF. Here the CDR3 DNA reads TGTGCCAGCGGACCACTAGCGGGAGGCTATGAGCAGTTCTTC.

This clonotype has only a few counts. The chain joins TRBV29-1 to TRBJ2-5; 9 bases map to TRBD1. The germline V gene encodes CDR1 SQVTM and CDR2 ANQGSEA. The J segment lost 5 bases and the V segment lost 1 base, leaving 20 bases of the junction unmatched. This CDR3 contains 19 residues. The CDR3 region has the DNA TGCAGCGTTGAAGTCTTCAGGACAGGGGCACCGATCGGGCGGGAGACCCAGTACTTC. It specifies CSVEVFRTGAPIGRETQYF.

The sample holds a few counts of this clonotype. Written as DNA, the CDR3 is TGTGCCAGCAGATCCAGGAGCTCCTACAATGAGCAGTTCTTC. Amino acids: CASRSRSSYNEQFF. The chain joins TRBV6-5 to TRBJ2-1; D not certain. Trimming pared 6 bases from V and 0 bases from J, leaving 9 bases between. CDR1 and CDR2 (germline): MNHEY, SVGAGI. The CDR3 sequence is 14 residues long.

This chain links TRBV4-1 with TRBJ1-2; D is unresolved. V was clipped by 0 bases and J by 7 bases, with 12 bases between them. This CDR3 spans 14 amino acids. CDR1 is MGHRA and CDR2 is YSYEKL in the germline V gene. As DNA, the CDR3 is TGCGCCAGCAGCCAAGATCCGGCACTGGGTGGCTACACCTTC. It codes for CASSQDPALGGYTF.

This sequence joins TRBV10-3 and TRBJ2-1, with TRBD2 as a possible D gene (5 bases). The CDR3 contains 12 residues. Per germline, CDR1 ENHRY and CDR2 SYGVKD. Trimming removed 4 bases from V and 9 bases from J, with 10 bases in between. The CDR3 DNA follows: TGTGCCATCAGTGGGGGAGACCCTGAGCAGTTCTTC. Its protein product is CAISGGDPEQFF.

The chain links TRBV20-1 to TRBJ2-7; 9 nucleotides match TRBD2. CDR3 length: 16 amino acids. Germline CDR1 DFQATT, CDR2 SNEGSKA (reference sequence). V was pared by 0 bases and J by 2 bases, with 8 bases of the junction left unmatched. The CDR3 sequence is CSARDPGGRAAYEQYF. In DNA form, the CDR3 reads TGCAGTGCTAGAGATCCCGGCGGGAGGGCCGCCTACGAGCAGTACTTC.

This clonotype showed up just a few times. This chain's CDR3 is CASKPGTGASYEQYF. The CDR3 coding sequence is TGTGCCAGTAAACCCGGGACAGGGGCTTCCTACGAGCAGTACTTC. This chain links TRBV6-1 with TRBJ2-7; 10 bases map to TRBD1. J lost 1 base, V lost 9 bases, and 9 bases had no gene match. There are 15 residues in the CDR3. The V gene's germline CDR1 is MNHNS and CDR2 SASEGT.

This clonotype came up a few times. The rearrangement joins TRBV28 to TRBJ2-7, with 9 bases matching TRBD1. J lost 7 bases, V lost 7 bases, and 17 bases had no gene match. The CDR3 extends over 16 amino acids. In germline, CDR1 is MDHEN, CDR2 SYDVKM. Written as DNA, the CDR3 is TGTGCCAGCACCCTCGGGACAGGGCTACCTCGGGGGGAGCAGTACTTC. Protein: CASTLGTGLPRGEQYF.

The V call is TRBV7-8, the J call TRBJ2-1; 13 bases map to TRBD2. Trimming removed 5 bases from V and 0 bases from J; junction bases left unmatched: 10. Germline CDR1 and CDR2: SGHVS and FQNEAQ. The CDR3 is 19 residues long. The CDR3: CASSAGLAGVPSSYNEQFF. CDR3 bases: TGTGCCAGCAGCGCCGGACTAGCGGGAGTCCCCAGCTCCTACAATGAGCAGTTCTTC.

The J gene is TRBJ2-5, the V gene TRBV18, with D tentatively TRBD1 (5 bases). Per germline, CDR1 KGHSH and CDR2 LQKENI. The CDR3 is 13 amino acids. V shed 2 bases and J shed 7 bases, with 11 bases lying between them. The CDR3 loop reads CASSPGTQGTQYF. Written as DNA, the CDR3 is TGTGCCAGCTCACCAGGCACCCAGGGGACCCAGTACTTC.

This clonotype was observed a handful of times. This chain uses TRBV28 with TRBJ2-5; TRBD2 matches at 14 bases. CDR3 size: 16 residues. V was pared by 4 bases and J by 4 bases, with 5 bases of the junction left unmatched. Germline lookup yields CDR1 MDHEN and CDR2 SYDVKM. The CDR3 loop is CASSSTGTSGGETQYF. CDR3 in DNA: TGTGCCAGCAGTTCTACCGGGACTAGCGGGGGAGAGACCCAGTACTTC. Complete variable domain (other parts from reference TRBV28 and TRBJ2-5): DVKVTQSSRYLVKRTGEKVFLECVQDMDHENMFWYRQDPGLGLRLIYFSYDVKMKEKGDIPEGYSVSREKKERFSLILESASTNQTSMYLCASSSTGTSGGETQYFGPGTRLLVL.

This clonotype was counted between two and nine times. The chain recombines TRBV20-1 with TRBJ2-3; D is unresolved. Deletions cut 5 bases from V and 4 bases from J, with 7 bases between. CDR3 length equals 11 residues. Per germline, CDR1 DFQATT and CDR2 SNEGSKA (reference sequence). In nucleotides, the CDR3 is TGCAGTGCTCCGTGGCCAGATACGCAGTATTTT. Protein sequence: CSAPWPDTQYF.

This clonotype came up a few times. This rearrangement joins TRBV20-1 to TRBJ2-3, with D perhaps matching TRBD1 or TRBD2 (6 bases each). From germline, CDR1 is DFQATT and CDR2 SNEGSKA (reference sequence). CDR3 length equals 13 residues. Trimming cost V 6 bases and J 3 bases, with 13 bases left between them. The CDR3, as DNA: TGCAGTGCGGGGGCGGGGAGTACAGATACGCAGTATTTT. Amino acids: CSAGAGSTDTQYF.

Only a few counts were recorded for this clonotype. With a much larger clone just one base away, this may be a read error. This chain uses TRBV18 with TRBJ2-7; no clear D. The germline V gene has CDR1 KGHSH and CDR2 LQKENI. The CDR3 is 12 amino acids. CDR3 bases: TGTGCCAGCGCACCCCGGAACTACGAGCAGTACTTC. Translated: CASAPRNYEQYF.

J is TRBJ2-3 and V is TRBV28, with 8 bases matching TRBD2. CDR1 is MDHEN and CDR2 is SYDVKM in the germline V gene. J lost 9 bases, V lost 8 bases, and 13 bases had no gene match. This CDR3 comprises 14 residues. The CDR3 DNA reads TGTGCCAGCGGTAGCGGGATAAGGGCTTCGACGCAGTATTTT. It codes for CASGSGIRASTQYF.